The text below deals with one T cell receptor beta chain. Repertoires were generated with immunoSEQ multiplex PCR, while TCRdb's copy carries only in-frame clones and drops some. The sample lists roughly 9,500 clones, 60% to 80% occurring once. The data originate from a study of immune cell composition in non-small cell lung cancer. Normal lung sampling was at least 3 cm from the tumour, as distant as possible. Trimming left V 2 bases short and J 5 bases short, with 10 bases between. Germline CDR1 reads KGHSH; CDR2 reads LQKENI. The CDR3 sequence is 15 residues long. Sequencing was performed on non-adjacent lung tissue. The rearrangement links TRBV18 to TRBJ1-6; tentatively, D is TRBD1 (6 bases). This clonotype originated in a human donor with non-small cell lung cancer. The chain's CDR3 is CASSPVGGDNSPLHF. CDR3 DNA: TGTGCCAGCTCACCAGTGGGGGGCGATAATTCACCCCTCCACTTT.